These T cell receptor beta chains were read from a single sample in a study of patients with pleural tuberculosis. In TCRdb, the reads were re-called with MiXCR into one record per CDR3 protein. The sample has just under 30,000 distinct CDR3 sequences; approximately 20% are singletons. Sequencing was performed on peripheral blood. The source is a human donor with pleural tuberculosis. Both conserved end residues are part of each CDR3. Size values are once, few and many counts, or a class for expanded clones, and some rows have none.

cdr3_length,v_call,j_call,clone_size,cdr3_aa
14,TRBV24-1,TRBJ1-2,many,CATSDSGTNYGYTF
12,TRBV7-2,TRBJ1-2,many,CASSFAGDGYTF
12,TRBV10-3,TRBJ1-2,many,CAISESRGGYTF
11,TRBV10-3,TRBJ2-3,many,CAIQGEAEEYF
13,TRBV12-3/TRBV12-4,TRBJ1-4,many,CASSSALQEKLFF
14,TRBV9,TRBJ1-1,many,CASSVGSVNTEAFF
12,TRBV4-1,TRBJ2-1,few,CASSQEQHGQFF
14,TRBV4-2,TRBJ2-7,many,CASSQDEPAYEQYF
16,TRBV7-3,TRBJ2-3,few,CASSLGDSTTTDTQYF
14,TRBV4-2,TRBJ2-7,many,CASSQGQATYEQYF
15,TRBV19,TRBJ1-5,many,CASDLGQNFNQPQHF
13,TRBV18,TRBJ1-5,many,CASSRTANQPQHF
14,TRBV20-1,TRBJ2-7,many,CSASGGVGTYEQYF
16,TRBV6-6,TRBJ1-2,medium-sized,CASSSAGAALNYGYTF
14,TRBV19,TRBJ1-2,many,CASIAPDSNYGYTF
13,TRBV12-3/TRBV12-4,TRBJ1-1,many,CASSQGEDTEAFF
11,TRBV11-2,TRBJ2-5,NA,CAISLQETQYF
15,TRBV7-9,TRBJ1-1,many,CASSLGTAVGGEAFF
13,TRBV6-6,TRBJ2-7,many,CASSYPDISRQYF
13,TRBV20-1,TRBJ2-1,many,CSAGFLPYNEQFF
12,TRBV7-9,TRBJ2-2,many,CASTRTDGELFF
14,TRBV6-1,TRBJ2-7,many,CASSSLRVSYEQYF
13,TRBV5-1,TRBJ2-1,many,CASSLEGLNEQFF
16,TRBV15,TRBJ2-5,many,CATSRGLGQYQETQYF
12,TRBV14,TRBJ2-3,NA,CASGQVGYEQYF
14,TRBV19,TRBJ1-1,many,CASSIPGTGTEAFF
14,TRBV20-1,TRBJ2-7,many,CSASRLVYPYEQYF
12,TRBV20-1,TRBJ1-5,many,CSARDIGQPQHF
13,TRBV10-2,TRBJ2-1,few,CASSESNWHEQFF
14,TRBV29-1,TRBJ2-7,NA,CSAKTSATLYEQYF
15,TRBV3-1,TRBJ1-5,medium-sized,CASSQGSGSNQPQHF
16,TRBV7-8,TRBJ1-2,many,CASSTAGTVANYGYTF
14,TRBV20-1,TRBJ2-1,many,CSAGSGYPNNEQFF
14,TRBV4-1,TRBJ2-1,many,CASSQTGGYNEQFF
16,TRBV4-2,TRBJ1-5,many,CASSQGGQPSNQPQHF
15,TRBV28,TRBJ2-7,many,CASSSPTGGTNEQYF
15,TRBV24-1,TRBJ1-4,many,CATSDRTGPNEKLFF
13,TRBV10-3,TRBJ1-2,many,CAISEQGNYGYTF
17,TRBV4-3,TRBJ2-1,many,CASSQDIGLAGSNEQFF
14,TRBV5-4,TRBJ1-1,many,CASSPDRRDTEAFF
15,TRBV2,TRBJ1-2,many,CASSEVRTGRDGYTF
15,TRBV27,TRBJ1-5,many,CASSSRLSSNQPQHF
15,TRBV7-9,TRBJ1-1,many,CASSSTLTVNTEAFF
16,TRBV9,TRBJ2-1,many,CASSERTGQGFDEQFF
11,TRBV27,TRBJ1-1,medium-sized,CASRGNTEAFF